These 23 T cell receptor beta chains came from one sample sequenced in a study of T-cell reconstitution after alpha-beta-depleted transplantation in children. As it was prepared, the TCRbeta library received unique molecular identifiers. TCRdb processed the PCR reads anew with MiXCR; each CDR3 protein has one entry. The sample lists over 100,000 distinct CDR3 sequences, over 9% occurring once. The sequencing used PBMCs, collected before TCRalphabeta/CD19-depleted stem cell transplant. The source is a boy aged 2-9 years with acute lymphoblastic leukemia, due to receive a stem cell transplant.

This clonotype appeared a few times. The rearrangement links TRBV5-1 to TRBJ2-7, with no clear D. This CDR3 has 15 amino acids. Trimming pared 5 bases from V and 3 bases from J, leaving 18 bases between. CDR1 and CDR2 (germline): SGHRS, YFSETQ. CDR3 nucleotide sequence: TGCGCCAGCAGGCCGGGCGACGGGCAGCTCTACGAGCAGTACTTC. Translated: CASRPGDGQLYEQYF.

This chain links TRBV20-1 with TRBJ2-2; D might be TRBD1 (6 bases). This CDR3 has 15 amino acids. Trimming pared 6 bases from V and 4 bases from J, leaving 18 bases between. Germline V gives CDR1 DFQATT, CDR2 SNEGSKA (reference sequence). The CDR3 reads CSAYPAGRGTGELFF. The CDR3 nucleotides read TGCAGTGCATATCCGGCGGGCAGGGGCACCGGGGAGCTGTTTTTT.

At least ten counts were recorded for this clonotype. The chain links TRBV6-5 to TRBJ2-3, with 14 bases aligning to TRBD2. Trimming removed 6 bases from V and 3 bases from J; junction bases left unmatched: 11. The CDR3 runs 18 residues. Germline V gives CDR1 MNHEY, CDR2 SVGAGI. For the CDR3, the DNA is TGTGCCAGCAGCCGCGGGACTAGCGGGAGTGAGAGGACAGATACGCAGTATTTT. Amino acid sequence: CASSRGTSGSERTDTQYF.

The chain uses TRBV7-9 and TRBJ2-7; D gene uncertain. V lost 5 bases and J 3 bases, leaving 8 bases between the germline ends. CDR3 length equals 12 residues. Germline V gene data show CDR1 as SEHNR and CDR2 as FQNEAQ (reference sequence). CDR3 bases: TGTGCCAGCAGCCAGGATCTCTACGAGCAGTACTTC. Residues: CASSQDLYEQYF.

This clonotype was observed many times. The chain employs TRBV5-1 and TRBJ2-7; 7 bases map to TRBD2. From germline, CDR1 is SGHRS and CDR2 YFSETQ. J was trimmed by 7 bases and V by 4 bases; bases with no gene match: 11. The CDR3 covers 14 residues. The CDR3 protein is CASSGGTTAWEQYF. Written as DNA, the CDR3 is TGCGCCAGCAGCGGCGGGACTACGGCTTGGGAGCAGTACTTC.

The rearrangement uses TRBV5-1 and TRBJ2-1; TRBD2 agrees at 10 bases. J gave up 2 bases and V 0 bases, and 11 bases lay outside the gene matches. Looked up from germline, CDR1 is SGHRS and CDR2 is YFSETQ. The CDR3 runs to 19 residues. CDR3 nucleotides: TGCGCCAGCAGCTTGGGACTAGCGGGCCGACAGCACACCTACAATGAGCAGTTCTTC. Translation: CASSLGLAGRQHTYNEQFF. Supplemented by reference TRBV5-1 and TRBJ2-1, the full variable domain reads KAGVTQTPRYLIKTRGQQVTLSCSPISGHRSVSWYQQTPGQGLQFLFEYFSETQRNKGNFPGRFSGRQFSNSRSEMNVSTLELGDSALYLCASSLGLAGRQHTYNEQFFGPGTRLTVL.

This chain connects TRBV5-1 to TRBJ2-7; the D gene is possibly TRBD2 (6 bases). With 4 bases removed from V and 2 bases from J, the gap between germline ends came to 19 bases. CDR1 and CDR2 (germline): SGHRS, YFSETQ. The CDR3 sequence is 16 residues long. CDR3 sequence: CASSEPTVGGPYEQYF. Here the CDR3 DNA reads TGCGCCAGCAGCGAACCGACCGTCGGGGGTCCCTACGAGCAGTACTTC.

This clonotype was picked up many times. The chain combines TRBV18 with TRBJ1-4, with D hard to call. The length of the CDR3 is 16 residues. Germline V CDR1 and CDR2: KGHSH, LQKENI. V was clipped by 5 bases and J by 0 bases, with 13 bases between them. CDR3 protein: CASSSGRTSTNEKLFF. In DNA form, the CDR3 reads TGTGCCAGCTCATCTGGTCGCACCTCAACTAATGAAAAACTGTTTTTT.

This clonotype was seen a handful of times. CDR3 nucleotide sequence: TGTGCCAGCAGCTCCCGGGAGGCCGCCTACGAGCAGTACTTC. Protein: CASSSREAAYEQYF. V and J are TRBV7-2 and TRBJ2-7, with 7 bases fitting TRBD2. Germline V lookup: CDR1 SGHTA, CDR2 FQGNSA. The length of the CDR3 is 14 residues. V lost 4 bases, J lost 2 bases, and 5 bases stayed unmatched.

This clonotype was seen only a few times. The junction departs from the called germline gene at one end, perhaps through a read error. The genes are TRBV7-7 and TRBJ2-1, with TRBD2 identical over 9 bases. CDR3 size: 17 residues. In germline, CDR1 is SSHAT, CDR2 FNYEAQ (reference sequence). The CDR3: CASSLEGGRAGYNEQFF. Here the CDR3 DNA reads TGTGCTAGCAGCTTAGAAGGCGGGAGGGCCGGGTACAATGAGCAGTTCTTC.

This clonotype was counted many times. V usage is TRBV20-1 and J usage is TRBJ1-2, with 8 bases that match TRBD1. Germline CDR1 is DFQATT and CDR2 is SNEGSKA (reference sequence). V shed 6 bases and J 2 bases; nucleotides not matched to a gene: 8. This CDR3 spans 14 amino acids. The CDR3 nucleotides read TGCAGTGCGAGTTCCGGGACAGGAAACTATGGCTACACCTTC. The encoded protein is CSASSGTGNYGYTF.

V is TRBV24-1 and J is TRBJ1-1; no clear D. This CDR3 comprises 13 residues. Between the trimmed V and J ends, which lost 2 bases and 4 bases, there was a span of 7 bases. Germline V lookup: CDR1 KGHDR, CDR2 SFDVKD. The CDR3 DNA sequence: TGTGCCACCAGTGATTCTTGGGGCACTGAAGCTTTCTTT. It is translated as CATSDSWGTEAFF.

The gene calls are TRBV11-1 and TRBJ2-3; TRBD1 matches 10 bases. CDR3 size: 18 residues. The trim removed 10 bases at V and 1 base at J, leaving 17 bases unmatched. Germline V gene lookup returns CDR1 SGHAT and CDR2 FQDESV (reference sequence). The CDR3 sequence: CAILKPQGQGIRTDTQYF. DNA of the CDR3: TGTGCCATCTTAAAGCCCCAGGGACAGGGGATCCGCACAGATACGCAGTATTTT.

The chain uses TRBV6-5 and TRBJ2-7; D is perhaps TRBD1 or TRBD2 (6 bases each). The CDR3 is 15 residues long. Looked up from germline, CDR1 is MNHEY and CDR2 is SVGAGI. Trimming took 0 bases from V and 0 from J, leaving 9 bases between them. The CDR3 DNA follows: TGTGCCAGCAGTTACTCCGGAGGGGGCTCCTACGAGCAGTACTTC. This codes for CASSYSGGGSYEQYF.

The rearrangement links TRBV2 to TRBJ1-6; the match to TRBD1 covers 7 bases. From germline, CDR1 is SNHLY and CDR2 FYNNEI. The CDR3 runs to 17 residues. Unmatched junction bases numbered 12, after V lost 3 bases and J lost 7 bases. CDR3 amino acids: CASSEGAGGSLNSPLHF. The DNA of the CDR3 is TGTGCCAGCAGTGAGGGAGCAGGGGGAAGCTTAAATTCACCCCTCCACTTT.

This chain joins TRBV5-1 and TRBJ2-4, with 9 nucleotides matching TRBD2. Germline values: CDR1 SGHRS, CDR2 YFSETQ. V shed 4 bases and J 7 bases; nucleotides not matched to a gene: 12. This CDR3 spans 16 amino acids. Here the CDR3 reads CASSPPFAGGTNIQYF. CDR3 bases: TGCGCCAGCAGCCCGCCTTTTGCGGGAGGGACGAACATTCAGTACTTC.

This clonotype was seen many times. The V call is TRBV11-2, the J call TRBJ2-3; no firm D call. V lost 2 bases and J 2 bases, leaving 2 bases between the germline ends. CDR1 SGHAT and CDR2 FQNNGV come from the germline V gene. This CDR3 has 12 amino acids. The CDR3 spells CASSLNTDTQYF. The CDR3, as DNA: TGTGCCAGCAGCTTAAACACAGATACGCAGTATTTT. Drawing the rest from reference TRBV11-2 and TRBJ2-3, the complete variable domain is EAGVAQSPRYKIIEKRQSVAFWCNPISGHATLYWYQQILGQGPKLLIQFQNNGVVDDSQLPKDRFSAERLKGVDSTLKIQPAKLEDSAVYLCASSLNTDTQYFGPGTRLTVL.

V gene TRBV3-1 combines with J gene TRBJ2-1, with D perhaps TRBD1 (6 bases). V was trimmed by 3 bases and J by 5 bases, leaving 11 bases between them. The CDR3 covers 14 residues. Germline CDR1 reads LGHDT; CDR2 reads YNNKEL (reference sequence). CDR3 nucleotides: TGTGCCAGCAGCCACAGGGGCTGGGACAATGAGCAGTTCTTC. Translated: CASSHRGWDNEQFF.

This clonotype was seen ten or more times. The gene calls are TRBV12-3 or TRBV12-4 and TRBJ1-6, with D unclear. V lost 1 base and J lost 8, with 9 bases in between. CDR3 size: 14 residues. The CDR3 here is CASSLGASDSPLHF. The CDR3 DNA follows: TGTGCCAGCAGTTTAGGGGCCAGTGATTCACCCCTCCACTTT.

In its sample, this clonotype was seen a few times. This chain uses TRBV29-1 with TRBJ1-1; D gene unclear. Trimming stripped 1 base from V and 8 bases from J, with 8 bases between. Germline CDR1 SQVTM, CDR2 ANQGSEA. The CDR3 length is 11 residues. CDR3 nucleotide sequence: TGCAGCGTTGAAGGCGGCAGAGAAGCTTTCTTT. Translating gives CSVEGGREAFF.

This clonotype appeared a few times. V is TRBV6-1 and J is TRBJ1-2, with D possibly TRBD1 on 6 matching bases. The CDR3 sequence is 13 residues long. V lost 6 bases to trimming and J lost 7 bases, with 15 bases between them. Germline values: CDR1 MNHNS, CDR2 SASEGT. CDR3 bases: TGTGCCAGCAGGAGGAGGGACAAGCTTGGCTACACCTTC. It translates to CASRRRDKLGYTF.

The table lists this clonotype with many counts. The J gene is TRBJ2-7, the V gene TRBV5-6, with D tentatively TRBD2 (6 bases). Germline-derived CDR1 and CDR2 are SGHDT and YYEEEE. CDR3 size: 15 residues. The V gene lost 4 bases and the J gene lost 4 bases, with 18 bases spanning the gap. CDR3 protein: CASSLSGTPPYEQYF. The CDR3 nucleotides are TGTGCCAGCAGCCTCTCCGGGACTCCACCGTACGAGCAGTACTTC.

This clonotype has a count of ten or more. This chain connects TRBV6-5 to TRBJ2-2; D is unresolved. V was trimmed by 6 bases and J by 0 bases, leaving 11 bases between them. This CDR3 contains 15 residues. CDR1 and CDR2 (germline): MNHEY, SVGAGI. The CDR3 spells CASRYLGTNTGELFF. The CDR3 DNA is TGTGCCAGCAGATACCTCGGTACGAACACCGGGGAGCTGTTTTTT.